These 3 T cell receptor beta chains share one sample of origin, sequenced in a study of blood T cell repertoires in COVID-19. Profiled with immunoSEQ multiplex PCR; TCRdb holds only in-frame clones, not every one. The table lists 250,000 to 300,000 clones, around 85% of them singletons. The specimen was peripheral blood. Source of these receptors: a woman in her 30s with COVID-19, enrolled during active disease.

V gene TRBV6-2 or TRBV6-3 combines with J gene TRBJ1-1; D might be TRBD1 (6 bases). Germline V lookup: CDR1 MNHEY, CDR2 SVGEGT. V lost 4 bases and J lost 0, with 9 bases in between. The CDR3 is 14 amino acids. The CDR3 spells CASSWDNLNTEAFF. The CDR3 DNA is TGTGCCAGCAGTTGGGACAACCTGAACACTGAAGCTTTCTTT.

V is TRBV25-1 and J is TRBJ1-2, with 9 bases lining up with TRBD1. The CDR3 consists of 16 residues. Per germline, CDR1 MGHDK and CDR2 SYGVNS. J gave up 4 bases and V 2 bases, and 8 bases lay outside the gene matches. CDR3 amino acids: CASSEPLGGQGYGYTF. The CDR3 DNA reads as TGTGCCAGCAGTGAACCCTTGGGGGGACAGGGCTATGGCTACACCTTC.

This clone is a singleton in its sample. The chain carries TRBV5-5 and TRBJ2-7; 10 positions agree with TRBD1. Germline V gene lookup returns CDR1 SGHKS and CDR2 YYEKEE (reference sequence). With 4 bases clipped from V and 7 bases from J, the junction kept 14 bases outside the gene matches. The CDR3 contains 16 residues. Written as DNA, the CDR3 is TGTGCCAGCAGCAACCGCGGAGGACAGGGGGTCCCGGAGCAGTACTTC. Its protein product is CASSNRGGQGVPEQYF.